This T cell receptor beta chain was recorded in a study of T cell responses to AZD1222 COVID-19 vaccine. Germline-derived CDR1 and CDR2 are SGHNT and YENEEA. V lost 1 base and J 0 bases, leaving 24 bases between the germline ends. This CDR3 spans 20 amino acids. Method: immunoSEQ multiplex PCR; TCRdb's copy keeps in-frame clones and lacks some. The sample yields about 120,000 clones, about 90% seen once. The chain uses TRBV11-3 and TRBJ2-5, with a tentative D call TRBD2 (6 bases). This sequence originates from an adult in good health. Sequenced here: peripheral blood, sampled on day 0 of AZD1222 vaccination. DNA of the CDR3: TGTGCCAGCAGCTTAGGGCCCATTACTAGCCAGAGCCCTCACCAAGAGACCCAGTACTTC. Translating gives CASSLGPITSQSPHQETQYF.